This T cell receptor beta chain was retrieved from a study of radiotherapy plus CTLA-4 blockade in lung cancer (dated by TCRdb to between 2017 and 2018). In the study overall: Among enrolled patients, under 20% had an objective response and 31% reached disease control.

CDR3 length: 13 amino acids, cysteine to phenylalanine. Just CDR3 DNA is preserved here, 39 bases in frame from base 1. Based on the germline V gene (reference sequence), the CDR1 and CDR2 sequences are MNHNY and SVGAGI. V is clipped by 5 bases and J by 2 bases, and the sequence between their germline boundaries is 8 bases long. In regard to this clone: Its antigen is still unknown. Per-base qualities were not stored, and no clone one base away is much larger.

Focal radiation therapy combined with CTLA-4 blockade (ipilimumab) was tested in patients with chemo-refractory metastatic non-small-cell lung cancer. The method was the immunoSEQ multiplex PCR assay. The table was pulled from immuneACCESS by TCRdb, which kept in-frame rearrangements only. Such tables lose some clones; where checked, under half of the loss comes from unresolved V genes, and the rest has no known cause. In all, the sample holds 80,000 to 95,000 clones, and under 85% of those were seen once. The ten largest clones add up to 0.82% of the sample. Overall study outcomes, separate from this receptor: Increased serum interferon-beta after radiation, together with early dynamic changes in blood T cell clones, were reported to be the strongest predictors of response. After treatment with radiotherapy and ipilimumab, TCR clones that came from tumors expanded in the peripheral blood.

This receptor was taken from a human donor with non-small cell lung cancer who had stable disease on radiotherapy plus ipilimumab. This receptor chain uses TRBV6-6 and TRBJ2-3; perhaps TRBD2 is the D gene, with 5 bases matching. The source material was peripheral blood, sampled from a patient treated with radiotherapy plus ipilimumab. The nucleotides are TGTGCCAGCAGTCCGGGGAACACAGATACGCAGTATTTT. This is translated as CASSPGNTDTQYF.